The clone carrying this T cell receptor beta chain turned up a few times. Trimming took off 0 bases at V and 3 bases at J, with 11 bases between the two ends. The CDR3 extends over 14 amino acids. Germline-derived CDR1 and CDR2 are DFQATT and SNEGSKA (reference sequence). Indicated time point: sample taken at primary tumor resection. This sample stems from a study of spatial heterogeneity in lung cancer. About the study: In the raw reads, each unique TCR and UMI combination was present more than ten times on average.

TCR cDNA molecules each carried a unique molecular identifier. One entry per CDR3 protein, called by TCRdb with MiXCR from the 5' RACE reads. The sample has 20,000 to 25,000 distinct CDR3 sequences; roughly 3% are singletons. Sequenced here: PBMCs, sampled at surgery. This TCR came from a female donor with early-stage non-small cell lung cancer. The V gene is TRBV20-1, the J gene TRBJ1-1; D is possibly TRBD1 (6 bases). Written as DNA, the CDR3 is TGCAGTGCTAGAGATTCCGGGACATACACTGAAGCTTTCTTT. Encoded protein: CSARDSGTYTEAFF.